The sequence of this TCR beta chain was determined in a study of cytomegalovirus exposure and HLA in healthy donors. Findings and caveats of the study: As a later analysis revealed, most CMV-associated TCR beta chains appeared HLA-restricted.

In the PCR, 60 Vbeta and 13 Jbeta primers were used. Authors' analysis steps: Unique TCR beta chains numbered around 80 million in a later analysis, with around 10 million shared. Data came from immunoSEQ multiplex PCR; TCRdb stores just in-frame clones and leaves some out. V and J calls and clone size are those listed in that table; D and trimming were worked out from the DNA. The sample records roughly 90,000 clones, 74% being singletons. About this clone itself: Its antigen remains unidentified.

Germline CDR1 LNHDA, CDR2 SQIVND (reference sequence). Trimming stripped 3 bases from V and 6 bases from J, with 8 bases between. The CDR3 is 12 residues long. The chain joins TRBV19 to TRBJ1-2; D remains ambiguous. Sequenced sample: PBMCs. This clonotype was sampled from a man between 25 and 39 years old in good health and CMV-seropositive. In DNA form, the CDR3 reads TGTGCCAGTAGTATGGTGAGGGATGGCTACACCTTC. Its translation: CASSMVRDGYTF. The complete variable domain, with remaining parts taken from reference TRBV19 and TRBJ1-2, reads DGGITQSPKYLFRKEGQNVTLSCEQNLNHDAMYWYRQDPGQGLRLIYYSQIVNDFQKGDIAEGYSVSREKKESFPLTVTSAQKNPTAFYLCASSMVRDGYTFGSGTRLTVV.